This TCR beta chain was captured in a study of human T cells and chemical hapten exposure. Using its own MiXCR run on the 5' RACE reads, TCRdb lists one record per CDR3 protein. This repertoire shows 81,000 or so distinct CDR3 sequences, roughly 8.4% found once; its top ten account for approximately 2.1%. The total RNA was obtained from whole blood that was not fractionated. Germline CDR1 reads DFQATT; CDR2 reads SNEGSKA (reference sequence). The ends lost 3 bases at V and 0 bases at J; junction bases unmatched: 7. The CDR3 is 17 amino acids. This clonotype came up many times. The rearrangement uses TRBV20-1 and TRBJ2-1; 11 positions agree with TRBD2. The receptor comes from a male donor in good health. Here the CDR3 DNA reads TGCAGTGCTAGGCGACTAGCGGGGAAGAGCTCCTACAATGAGCAGTTCTTC. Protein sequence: CSARRLAGKSSYNEQFF.